This entry describes one TCR beta chain. The V segment lost 0 bases and the J segment 2 bases; nucleotides outside the gene matches: 0. Germline assignment: CDR1 MNHNY and CDR2 SVGAGI (reference sequence). The CDR3 is made up of 14 amino acids. This record belongs to a study of blood T cell repertoires in COVID-19. Sequencing was performed with immunoSEQ multiplex PCR; in TCRdb, only in-frame clones are kept and a portion is missing. The sample includes 65,000 to 80,000 clones, about four fifths of them seen just once. J is TRBJ2-7 and V is TRBV6-6; TRBD1 aligns across 8 bases. What was sequenced was peripheral blood. The receptor comes from a human donor in a cohort sampled during active COVID-19. The CDR3 is CASSYSTGAYEQYF. In nucleotides, the CDR3 is TGTGCCAGCAGTTACTCGACAGGGGCCTACGAGCAGTACTTC.